Following are 11 T cell receptor beta chains from one sample sequenced in a study of T cell responses to AZD1222 COVID-19 vaccine (dated by TCRdb to 2020 to 2023). Libraries came from the immunoSEQ multiplex PCR assay. In its TCRdb copy, this immuneACCESS table keeps in-frame sequences only and misses some clones. Where compared with another copy, unresolved V genes explain less than half of these, and the others have no known cause. A total of some 120,000 clones appear in this sample, roughly 85% of them only once. Under 9% of the sample comes from the top ten. This specimen's time point label, per the study, means: baseline before first vaccination. The sequenced sample was peripheral blood, obtained on day 0 of AZD1222 vaccination. The receptors were sampled from an adult in good health.

The V call is TRBV29-1, the J call TRBJ2-3, with no clear D. In germline, CDR1 is SQVTM, CDR2 ANQGSEA. This CDR3 comprises 14 residues. Deletions cut 3 bases from V and 0 bases from J, with 10 bases between. The CDR3 is CSVDWGTSTDTQYF. As DNA, the CDR3 is TGCAGCGTTGATTGGGGAACTAGCACAGATACGCAGTATTTT.

The rearrangement uses TRBV5-1 and TRBJ1-5; 9 nucleotides align to TRBD1. Germline values: CDR1 SGHRS, CDR2 YFSETQ. V lost 1 base to trimming and J lost 5 bases; unmatched junction nucleotides: 4. The CDR3 runs 15 residues. CDR3 loop: CASSLTGGTYQPQHF. The CDR3 coding sequence is TGCGCCAGCAGCTTGACAGGGGGCACCTATCAGCCCCAGCATTTT.

The chain combines TRBV2 with TRBJ2-7; 8 nucleotides align to TRBD2. The CDR3 sequence is 15 residues long. V trimming: 3 bases; J trimming: 0 bases; junction bases outside the gene matches: 4. Germline V gene sequence: CDR1 SNHLY, CDR2 FYNNEI. CDR3 region: CASSDEAGVSYEQYF. CDR3 in DNA: TGTGCCAGCAGTGATGAAGCGGGGGTCTCCTACGAGCAGTACTTC.

V is TRBV30 and J is TRBJ2-7, with D hard to call. CDR3 length: 14 residues. Germline V gene lookup returns CDR1 GTSNPN and CDR2 SVGIG (reference sequence). V was shortened by 2 bases and J by 2 bases, with 13 bases between the two germline ends. Here the CDR3 reads CAWSLGRQTYEQYF. The CDR3 coding sequence is TGTGCCTGGAGTCTAGGCAGGCAGACCTACGAGCAGTACTTC.

This chain uses TRBV30 with TRBJ1-3, with D possibly TRBD1 on 6 matching bases. The CDR3 sequence is 14 residues long. The germline V gene has CDR1 GTSNPN and CDR2 SVGIG (reference sequence). V was shortened by 0 bases and J by 4 bases, with 10 bases between the two germline ends. Here the CDR3 DNA reads TGTGCCTGGAGTGTAGGGGGAGTCGGAAACACCATATATTTT. It codes for CAWSVGGVGNTIYF.

The chain employs TRBV6-2 or TRBV6-3 and TRBJ1-2; 12 bases fit TRBD1. The CDR3 has 15 amino acids. The germline V gene has CDR1 MNHEY and CDR2 SVGEGT. The ends lost 5 bases at V and 7 bases at J; junction bases unmatched: 8. The DNA for the CDR3 is TGTGCCAGCAGTCCACCGGGACAGGGGGCTCGTGGCTACACCTTC. Amino acid sequence: CASSPPGQGARGYTF.

This chain links TRBV5-5 with TRBJ2-7; TRBD2 matches 11 bases. There are 13 residues in the CDR3. Per the germline V gene, CDR1 is SGHKS and CDR2 is YYEKEE (reference sequence). Trimming took 5 bases from V and 7 from J; bases not matched to a gene: 5. CDR3 residues: CASRPGTSGEQYF. CDR3 in DNA: TGTGCCAGCAGACCCGGGACTAGCGGAGAGCAGTACTTC.

This chain uses TRBV6-5 with TRBJ1-3; a weak D match, TRBD1 (6 bases). Deletions cut 0 bases from V and 6 bases from J, with 12 bases between. This CDR3 region has 15 residues. CDR1 is MNHEY, CDR2 SVGAGI, per germline. The CDR3 loop reads CASSYSGGRQNTIYF. The CDR3, as DNA: TGTGCCAGCAGTTACTCAGGGGGAAGGCAAAACACCATATATTTT.

The chain joins TRBV7-2 to TRBJ1-2; 8 bases map to TRBD1. The CDR3 extends over 16 amino acids. Losses at the gene ends were 2 bases for V and 5 bases for J; bases not matched to a gene: 10. Germline CDR1 reads SGHTA; CDR2 reads FQGNSA. For the CDR3, the DNA is TGTGCCAGCAGCTTAATGTTGGGACAGGAAAATTATGGCTACACCTTC. Translation gives CASSLMLGQENYGYTF.

This chain uses TRBV2 with TRBJ2-7; the D call may be TRBD1 or TRBD2 (5 bases each). CDR1 is SNHLY and CDR2 is FYNNEI in the germline V gene. The CDR3 runs to 12 residues. With 6 bases removed from V and 2 bases from J, the gap between germline ends came to 8 bases. The CDR3 coding sequence is TGTGCCAGCAGCGGGACGGCCTACGAGCAGTACTTC. Encoded protein: CASSGTAYEQYF.

V is TRBV5-4 and J is TRBJ2-7; 8 bases align to TRBD1. The CDR3 has 15 amino acids. From germline, CDR1 is SGHNT and CDR2 YYREEE (reference sequence). With 0 bases clipped from V and 2 bases from J, the junction kept 4 bases outside the gene matches. The CDR3 DNA reads as TGTGCCAGCAGCTTGGGACAGGGGATTACCTACGAGCAGTACTTC. Its translation: CASSLGQGITYEQYF. Using reference TRBV5-4 and TRBJ2-7 for the parts outside the CDR3, the full variable domain is ETGVTQSPTHLIKTRGQQVTLRCSSQSGHNTVSWYQQALGQGPQFIFQYYREEENGRGNFPPRFSGLQFPNYSSELNVNALELDDSALYLCASSLGQGITYEQYFGPGTRLTVT.